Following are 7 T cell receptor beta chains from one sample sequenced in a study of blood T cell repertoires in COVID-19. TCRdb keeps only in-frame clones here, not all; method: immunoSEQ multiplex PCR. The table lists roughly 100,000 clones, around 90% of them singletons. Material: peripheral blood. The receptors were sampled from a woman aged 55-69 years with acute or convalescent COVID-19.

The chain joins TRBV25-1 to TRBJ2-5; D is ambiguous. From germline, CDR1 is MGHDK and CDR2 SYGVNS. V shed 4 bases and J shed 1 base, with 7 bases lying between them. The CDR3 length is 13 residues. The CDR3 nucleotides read TGTGCCAGCAGTGCATACAGCCAAGAGACCCAGTACTTC. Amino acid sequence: CASSAYSQETQYF.

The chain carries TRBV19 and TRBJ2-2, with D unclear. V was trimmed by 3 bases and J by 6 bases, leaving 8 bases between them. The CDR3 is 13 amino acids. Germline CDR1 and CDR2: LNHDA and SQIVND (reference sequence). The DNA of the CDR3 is TGTGCCAGTAGTATCCGCCTAGCCGGGGAGCTGTTTTTT. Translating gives CASSIRLAGELFF.

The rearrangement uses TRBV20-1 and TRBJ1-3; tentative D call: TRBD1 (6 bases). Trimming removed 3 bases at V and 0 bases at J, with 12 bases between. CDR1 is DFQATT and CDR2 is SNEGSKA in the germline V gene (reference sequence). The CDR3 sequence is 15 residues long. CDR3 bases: TGCAGTGCTAGTACCTTCAGGGGCTCTGGAAACACCATATATTTT. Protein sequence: CSASTFRGSGNTIYF.

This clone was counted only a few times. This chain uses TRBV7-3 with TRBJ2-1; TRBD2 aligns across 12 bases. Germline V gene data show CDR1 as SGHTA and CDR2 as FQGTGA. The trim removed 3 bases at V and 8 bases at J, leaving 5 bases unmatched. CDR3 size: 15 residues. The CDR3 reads CASSLTSGSLYEQFF. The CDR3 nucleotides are TGTGCCAGCAGCTTGACTAGCGGGAGTTTGTATGAGCAGTTCTTC. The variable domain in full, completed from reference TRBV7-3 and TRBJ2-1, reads GAGVSQTPSNKVTEKGKYVELRCDPISGHTALYWYRQSLGQGPEFLIYFQGTGAADDSGLPNDRFFAVRPEGSVSTLKIQRTERGDSAVYLCASSLTSGSLYEQFFGPGTRLTVL.

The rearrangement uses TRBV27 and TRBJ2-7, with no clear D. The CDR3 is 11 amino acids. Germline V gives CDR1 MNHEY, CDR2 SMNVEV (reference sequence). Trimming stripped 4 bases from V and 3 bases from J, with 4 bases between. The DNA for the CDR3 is TGTGCCAGCAGTTCCTACTACGAGCAGTACTTC. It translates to CASSSYYEQYF.

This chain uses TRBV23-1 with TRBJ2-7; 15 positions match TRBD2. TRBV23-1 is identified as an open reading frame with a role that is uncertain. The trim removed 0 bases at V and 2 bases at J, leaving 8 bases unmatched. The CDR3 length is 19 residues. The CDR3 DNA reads TGCGCCAGCAGTCAATCGGGACTAGCGGGAGGCCTCCCACCCTACGAGCAGTACGTC. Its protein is CASSQSGLAGGLPPYEQYV.

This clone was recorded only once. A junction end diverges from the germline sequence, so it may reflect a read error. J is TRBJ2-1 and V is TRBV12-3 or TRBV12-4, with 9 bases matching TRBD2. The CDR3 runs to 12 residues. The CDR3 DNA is TGTGCCAGCAGTTGGAGGGCTAGCGGGACGGTCTTC. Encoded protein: CASSWRASGTVF.